The 15 T cell receptor beta chains reported below all come from one sample, sequenced in a study of STAT5B mutations in CD4+ large granular lymphocyte leukemia. The repertoire was sequenced with immunoSEQ multiplex PCR; TCRdb's copy has only in-frame clones and lacks some. The table shows 30,000 to 40,000 clones, with about nine tenths occurring only once. Sequencing was performed on CD4+ T cells from blood buffy coats. Source of these receptors: a human donor in good health.

The chain is built from TRBV5-1 and TRBJ2-5; TRBD1 or TRBD2 may be the D gene (5 bases each). This CDR3 comprises 13 residues. Germline V gene lookup returns CDR1 SGHRS and CDR2 YFSETQ. V gave up 3 bases and J gave up 1 base, with 7 bases separating them. CDR3 sequence (DNA): TGCGCCAGCAGCTCCGGGACCCAAGAGACCCAGTACTTC. Translated: CASSSGTQETQYF. The whole variable domain, filled in from reference TRBV5-1 and TRBJ2-5, reads KAGVTQTPRYLIKTRGQQVTLSCSPISGHRSVSWYQQTPGQGLQFLFEYFSETQRNKGNFPGRFSGRQFSNSRSEMNVSTLELGDSALYLCASSSGTQETQYFGPGTRLLVL.

The chain combines TRBV29-1 with TRBJ2-1; TRBD1 might be the D (6 bases). Germline CDR1 is SQVTM and CDR2 is ANQGSEA. The CDR3 has 13 residues. Trimming stripped 6 bases from V and 4 bases from J, with 13 bases between. The CDR3 sequence: CSVSGTFYNEQFF. In DNA, the CDR3 is TGCAGCGTGTCCGGGACATTTTACAATGAGCAGTTCTTC.

This clone was observed once. The chain is built from TRBV6-5 and TRBJ1-4; D gene unclear. V lost 0 bases to trimming and J lost 7 bases, with 9 bases between them. This CDR3 comprises 14 residues. The germline gives CDR1 MNHEY, CDR2 SVGAGI. The CDR3 loop is CASSYSTRGEKLFF. The CDR3 DNA sequence: TGTGCCAGCAGTTACTCGACCAGAGGTGAAAAACTGTTTTTT.

This chain joins TRBV27 and TRBJ1-6; no firm D call. V lost 5 bases and J lost 7, with 18 bases in between. The V gene's germline CDR1 is MNHEY and CDR2 SMNVEV (reference sequence). The CDR3 totals 16 residues. CDR3 region: CASSPPRVRANSPLHF. CDR3 nucleotides: TGTGCCAGCAGTCCCCCAAGGGTTCGAGCGAATTCACCCCTCCACTTT.

This rearrangement joins TRBV7-2 to TRBJ1-5; D call uncertain. Germline V gene data show CDR1 as SGHTA and CDR2 as FQGNSA. The CDR3 spans 13 residues. Trimming took off 5 bases at V and 3 bases at J, with 8 bases between the two ends. CDR3 in amino acids: CASSERNNQPQHF. In nucleotides, the CDR3 is TGTGCCAGCAGCGAAAGGAACAATCAGCCCCAGCATTTT.

The V and J genes are TRBV5-1 and TRBJ2-5; 10 bases align to TRBD1. The J call is uncertain, as TRBJ2-7 better fits the DNA end. Per the germline V gene, CDR1 is SGHRS and CDR2 is YFSETQ. This CDR3 is 16 amino acids long. In nucleotides, the CDR3 is TGCGCCAGCAGCTTGGCTCCGGGACAGGGGACCTACGAGCAGTACTTC. It translates to CASSLAPGQGTYEQYF.

The chain uses TRBV27 and TRBJ2-7; 9 bases agree with TRBD1. Trimming at V came to 2 bases and at J to 2 bases, leaving 4 bases not matched to a gene. This CDR3 has 15 amino acids. The germline V gene has CDR1 MNHEY and CDR2 SMNVEV (reference sequence). CDR3 nucleotides: TGTGCCAGCAGTTTACCCGGGACAGGGACCTACGAGCAGTACTTC. The encoded protein is CASSLPGTGTYEQYF.

The gene calls are TRBV5-1 and TRBJ2-1; possibly TRBD2 for D (6 bases). CDR3 length equals 16 residues. Germline V gives CDR1 SGHRS, CDR2 YFSETQ. V was pared by 3 bases and J by 1 base, with 14 bases between. The DNA of the CDR3 is TGCGCCAGCAGCTCCCAGCGGGTCGCTTCCTACAATGAGCAGTTCTTC. It specifies CASSSQRVASYNEQFF.

This sequence joins TRBV10-3 and TRBJ1-4; D not certain. CDR1 and CDR2 (germline): ENHRY, SYGVKD. This CDR3 is built from 13 residues. Trimming shortened V by 6 bases and J by 4 bases, and 9 bases separated the two germline ends. CDR3 in DNA: TGTGCCATCAGAAGGGATCTTAATGAAAAACTGTTTTTT. Its protein is CAIRRDLNEKLFF.

As for this clone: The sample carries other DNA sequences with the same CDR3. The chain has TRBV30 and TRBJ2-1; D perhaps matches TRBD2 (6 bases). The CDR3 is 13 residues long. Trimming cost V 8 bases and J 6 bases, with 17 bases left between them. Germline V CDR1 and CDR2: GTSNPN, SVGIG (reference sequence). This CDR3 reads CAARGGVGNEQFF. CDR3 bases: TGTGCCGCGAGGGGAGGTGTAGGCAATGAGCAGTTCTTC.

This clone was counted a single time. Germline is not matched at one junction end, which may reflect a read error. J is TRBJ1-4 and V is TRBV2; 7 nucleotides match TRBD1. This CDR3 is 17 amino acids long. Germline CDR1 and CDR2: SNHLY and FYNNEI. The DNA of the CDR3 is TGTGCCAGCATTGAAGGGATGCGACAGGGACTTAATGAAAAACTGTTTTTT. As protein: CASIEGMRQGLNEKLFF. The full variable domain, in which reference TRBV2 and TRBJ1-4 provide the parts outside the CDR3, is EPEVTQTPSHQVTQMGQEVILRCVPISNHLYFYWYRQILGQKVEFLVSFYNNEISEKSEIFDDQFSVERPDGSNFTLKIRSTKLEDSAMYFCASIEGMRQGLNEKLFFGSGTQLSVL.

This clone was found a few times. V gene TRBV19 combines with J gene TRBJ1-2; 7 positions match TRBD1. J gave up 7 bases and V 5 bases, and 7 bases lay outside the gene matches. CDR1 is LNHDA, CDR2 SQIVND, per germline (reference sequence). The CDR3 contains 13 residues. The CDR3 region is CASSGQTGTGYTF. The CDR3 coding sequence is TGTGCCAGTAGTGGACAGACAGGGACTGGCTACACCTTC. The full variable domain, its missing parts supplied by reference TRBV19 and TRBJ1-2, is DGGITQSPKYLFRKEGQNVTLSCEQNLNHDAMYWYRQDPGQGLRLIYYSQIVNDFQKGDIAEGYSVSREKKESFPLTVTSAQKNPTAFYLCASSGQTGTGYTFGSGTRLTVV.

The chain recombines TRBV6-5 with TRBJ1-2; D unclear. CDR3 size: 16 residues. The germline V and J ends were trimmed by 0 bases and 0 bases, with 11 bases remaining between them. CDR1 and CDR2 from the germline V gene are MNHEY and SVGAGI. The CDR3: CASSYSLNRPNYGYTF. The CDR3 DNA reads TGTGCCAGCAGTTACTCCCTTAACAGACCTAACTATGGCTACACCTTC.

The CDR3 protein is CASSPGYSNQPQHF. The DNA of the CDR3 is TGTGCCAGCAGCCCTGGTTATAGCAATCAGCCCCAGCATTTT. This rearrangement joins TRBV11-2 to TRBJ1-5; D uncertain. The ends were cut back, 5 bases at V and 0 bases at J, with 8 bases in the middle. Germline values: CDR1 SGHAT, CDR2 FQNNGV. This CDR3 is 14 amino acids long. Variable domain in full (rest from reference TRBV11-2 and TRBJ1-5): EAGVAQSPRYKIIEKRQSVAFWCNPISGHATLYWYQQILGQGPKLLIQFQNNGVVDDSQLPKDRFSAERLKGVDSTLKIQPAKLEDSAVYLCASSPGYSNQPQHFGDGTRLSIL.

This chain links TRBV11-2 with TRBJ1-2, with a tentative D call TRBD1 (6 bases). Germline-derived CDR1 and CDR2 are SGHAT and FQNNGV. The CDR3 consists of 13 residues. Deletions cut 2 bases from V and 10 bases from J, with 14 bases between. The CDR3 reads CASSLWGAQDYTF. The CDR3 DNA sequence: TGTGCCAGCAGCTTATGGGGGGCGCAGGACTACACCTTC.